Presented here are 21 T cell receptor beta chains from one specimen sequenced in a study of T-cell memory formation after mild COVID-19 (dated by TCRdb to the early 2020s). The library came from 5' RACE. These reads were obtained on an Illumina NovaSeq 6000. TCRdb handled the public reads itself, with Q25 trimming in fastp and clone calling in MiXCR, and kept productive beta chains. Each record represents a unique CDR3 protein, reported with the most common genes and DNA among its rows. Here the sample has 390,000 or so distinct CDR3 sequences; roughly 15% occur a single time. The biggest ten clones account for around a fifth of the sample. Material: PBMCs or a T cell subset sorted from them (not recorded which). These receptor sequences come from a man aged 18 to 29 who had mild COVID-19 (a few samples of this study predate the infection). The sample titles of this study are shuffled in the database, so cell type and time point are left out; the donor was told from shared clones.

In this sample, this clonotype turned up a few times. The chain recombines TRBV7-8 with TRBJ2-3; 7 bases line up with TRBD2. There are 16 residues in the CDR3. The germline V gene encodes CDR1 SGHVS and CDR2 FQNEAQ. The ends lost 0 bases at V and 0 bases at J; junction bases unmatched: 3. CDR3 nucleotides: TGTGCCAGCAGCTTAGCGCCGGGGGGAAGCACAGATACGCAGTATTTT. Amino acid sequence: CASSLAPGGSTDTQYF.

This clonotype was counted at least ten times. V usage is TRBV6-6 and J usage is TRBJ1-6; D gene unclear. CDR1 is MNHNY and CDR2 is SVGAGI in the germline V gene (reference sequence). Trimming shortened V by 8 bases and J by 6 bases, and 14 bases separated the two germline ends. CDR3 length equals 14 residues. The CDR3 reads CASGINSANSPLHF. The CDR3, as DNA: TGTGCCAGCGGGATTAATAGTGCTAATTCACCCCTCCACTTT.

This clonotype was found many times. The chain combines TRBV15 with TRBJ2-5; 10 bases line up with TRBD2. The V gene's germline CDR1 is LNHNV and CDR2 YYDKDF (reference sequence). This CDR3 has 16 residues. The J segment lost 1 base and the V segment lost 1 base, leaving 3 bases of the junction unmatched. CDR3 nucleotide sequence: TGTGCCACCAGCAGAGGCCTAGCGGGGGCCCAAGAGACCCAGTACTTC. This sequence encodes CATSRGLAGAQETQYF.

The table lists this clonotype with a few counts. The chain employs TRBV28 and TRBJ2-7; 9 bases line up with TRBD1. Germline V gives CDR1 MDHEN, CDR2 SYDVKM. CDR3 length: 14 residues. V trimming: 3 bases; J trimming: 5 bases; junction bases outside the gene matches: 5. CDR3 coding DNA: TGTGCCAGCAGTTTGGCCGGGACAGGGAACGAGCAGTACGTC. Its protein is CASSLAGTGNEQYV.

V and J are TRBV15 and TRBJ1-2, with D uncertain. The CDR3 consists of 13 residues. The germline V gene encodes CDR1 LNHNV and CDR2 YYDKDF (reference sequence). Trimming removed 4 bases at V and 4 bases at J, with 10 bases between. CDR3 sequence (DNA): TGTGCCACCAGCATCAGCGGGCCCTATGGCTACACCTTC. Its translation: CATSISGPYGYTF.

This chain links TRBV4-1 with TRBJ2-6, with D perhaps assigned TRBD1 or TRBD2 (6 bases each). The CDR3 totals 16 residues. Trimming pared 3 bases from V and 4 bases from J, leaving 13 bases between. Per germline, CDR1 MGHRA and CDR2 YSYEKL. The CDR3 nucleotides are TGCGCCAGCAGCCAGTTGGGGGGCTTCGGGGCCAACGTCCTGACTTTC. It translates to CASSQLGGFGANVLTF.

The chain employs TRBV3-1 and TRBJ2-7; weak D call: TRBD1 (6 bases). Germline V CDR1 and CDR2: LGHDT, YNNKEL (reference sequence). The CDR3 totals 15 residues. Deletions cut 5 bases from V and 3 bases from J, with 17 bases between. In nucleotides, the CDR3 is TGTGCCAGCAGCTTTGGACAGAAGTACCTCTACGAGCAGTACGTC. Translation gives CASSFGQKYLYEQYV.

This clonotype occurred a few times. V is TRBV4-1 and J is TRBJ2-7, with D possibly matching TRBD1 (6 bases). V was clipped by 1 base and J by 8 bases, with 21 bases between them. Per germline, CDR1 MGHRA and CDR2 YSYEKL. CDR3 length: 16 amino acids. The DNA of the CDR3 is TGCGCCAGCAGCCAAGGGGACGACAGGCCAGCCTTTCAGCAGTACTTC. Residues: CASSQGDDRPAFQQYF.

The chain links TRBV7-8 to TRBJ2-4; 10 nucleotides agree with TRBD2. The CDR3 runs to 16 residues. V was clipped by 5 bases and J by 0 bases; unmatched bases: 4. Germline loops: CDR1 SGHVS, CDR2 FQNEAQ. The DNA for the CDR3 is TGTGCCAGCAGCCCCACTAGCGGGGCAGCCAAAAACATTCAGTACTTC. Its translation is CASSPTSGAAKNIQYF.

This clonotype has a single count. This chain links TRBV20-1 with TRBJ1-5; D is perhaps TRBD1 (5 bases). The CDR3 has 16 amino acids. Germline assignment: CDR1 DFQATT and CDR2 SNEGSKA (reference sequence). V was cut by 1 base and J by 2 bases, with 15 bases left in between. The CDR3 DNA sequence: TGCAGTGCTAGAGTCGCAGGAGCGGGGGGCAATCAGCCCCAGCATTTT. Encoded protein: CSARVAGAGGNQPQHF.

This rearrangement joins TRBV2 to TRBJ1-1, with 11 bases that match TRBD1. J lost 8 bases, V lost 3 bases, and 5 bases had no gene match. Germline V gene data show CDR1 as SNHLY and CDR2 as FYNNEI. The CDR3 contains 14 residues. The CDR3 region is CASSDGQGAAEAFF. CDR3 DNA: TGTGCCAGCAGTGATGGACAGGGGGCAGCCGAAGCTTTCTTT.

This clonotype was seen a handful of times. This chain connects TRBV12-3 or TRBV12-4 to TRBJ2-2; tentatively, D is TRBD2 (5 bases). Between the trimmed V and J ends, which lost 8 bases and 2 bases, there was a span of 9 bases. This CDR3 contains 13 residues. The CDR3 loop reads CASREINTGELFF. The DNA for the CDR3 is TGTGCCAGCCGGGAAATCAACACCGGGGAGCTGTTTTTT.

This clonotype was detected a few times. The chain uses TRBV6-6 and TRBJ2-7; 7 bases align to TRBD1. The J segment lost 6 bases and the V segment lost 5 bases, leaving 13 bases of the junction unmatched. CDR1 is MNHNY and CDR2 is SVGAGI in the germline V gene (reference sequence). The CDR3 is made up of 15 amino acids. The CDR3 region is CASSRTPGQKGEQYF. CDR3 nucleotide sequence: TGTGCCAGCAGTAGGACCCCGGGACAGAAGGGCGAGCAGTACTTC.

This clonotype was detected only a few times. The genes are TRBV24-1 and TRBJ2-3, with D possibly matching TRBD1 (5 bases). Germline loops: CDR1 KGHDR, CDR2 SFDVKD. This CDR3 region has 15 residues. Trimming removed 0 bases from V and 1 base from J, with 7 bases in between. CDR3 loop: CATSDLGAGTDTQYF. For the CDR3, the DNA is TGTGCCACCAGTGATTTGGGGGCGGGCACAGATACGCAGTATTTT.

This clonotype appeared a few times. The chain uses TRBV7-2 and TRBJ2-7; TRBD1 is a possible D gene (5 bases). The V end lost 7 bases, the J end lost 2 bases, and 21 bases lay between the germline ends. Per the germline V gene, CDR1 is SGHTA and CDR2 is FQGNSA. The CDR3 is 16 residues long. The CDR3 DNA sequence: TGTGCCAGCAACCTCGGACCCGGACAACCTGCCTACGAGCAGTACTTC. Translating gives CASNLGPGQPAYEQYF.

V gene TRBV11-2 combines with J gene TRBJ2-7; 9 positions match TRBD1. The V segment lost 6 bases and the J segment 5 bases; nucleotides outside the gene matches: 8. This CDR3 is built from 14 residues. Germline V gene sequence: CDR1 SGHAT, CDR2 FQNNGV. The CDR3 sequence is CASSRTGDFHEQYF. The CDR3 DNA is TGTGCCAGCAGTCGGACAGGGGATTTCCACGAGCAGTACTTC. The full variable domain, completed using reference TRBV11-2 and TRBJ2-7, is EAGVAQSPRYKIIEKRQSVAFWCNPISGHATLYWYQQILGQGPKLLIQFQNNGVVDDSQLPKDRFSAERLKGVDSTLKIQPAKLEDSAVYLCASSRTGDFHEQYFGPGTRLTVT.

DNA for the CDR3: TGTGCCAGCAGCCCCAGCGGGGGGGCACAAGAGACCCAGTACTTC. It specifies CASSPSGGAQETQYF. The chain is built from TRBV7-6 and TRBJ2-5, with 10 nucleotides matching TRBD2. Germline-derived CDR1 and CDR2 are SGHVS and FNYEAQ. The J segment lost 2 bases and the V segment lost 5 bases, leaving 5 bases of the junction unmatched. This CDR3 is built from 15 residues.

J is TRBJ2-4 and V is TRBV7-2, with 8 positions matching TRBD1. Trimming at V came to 5 bases and at J to 10 bases, leaving 10 bases not matched to a gene. The CDR3 spans 14 residues. From germline, CDR1 is SGHTA and CDR2 FQGNSA. The DNA for the CDR3 is TGTGCCAGCAGCCCACCGGGGACAGGTCATATTCAGTACTTC. This codes for CASSPPGTGHIQYF.

This clonotype has more than one count but fewer than ten. The chain couples TRBV4-3 to TRBJ2-5; D perhaps matches TRBD1 (5 bases). The germline V gene has CDR1 LGHNA and CDR2 YSLEER. The CDR3 extends over 15 amino acids. V shed 0 bases and J shed 6 bases, with 14 bases lying between them. CDR3 sequence (DNA): TGCGCCAGCAGCCAAGATTTGGGGCAGAGCAAGACCCAGTACTTC. This translates into CASSQDLGQSKTQYF.

The chain recombines TRBV20-1 with TRBJ2-3, with 7 bases matching TRBD1. The length of the CDR3 is 13 residues. After removal of 4 bases from V and 9 bases from J, the junction contained 10 bases not matched to a gene. CDR1 is DFQATT and CDR2 is SNEGSKA in the germline V gene (reference sequence). The CDR3 spells CSATVGGLGTQYF. The CDR3 DNA reads as TGCAGTGCTACGGTAGGGGGCCTAGGAACGCAGTATTTT.

A few counts support this clonotype. The chain is built from TRBV4-3 and TRBJ2-1; 8 nucleotides agree with TRBD1. The CDR3 runs to 16 residues. The V and J ends lost 3 bases and 5 bases, in that order; junction bases with no gene match: 9. Per germline, CDR1 LGHNA and CDR2 YSLEER. The CDR3 region is CASSQHRDRLNNEQFF. The CDR3 region has the DNA TGCGCCAGCAGCCAGCACCGGGACAGGCTTAACAATGAGCAGTTCTTC.